Each of the 30 T cell receptor beta chains below was sequenced from the same sample in a study of monozygotic twins with cystic fibrosis. Produced via immunoSEQ multiplex PCR; TCRdb's table is partial and in-frame only. The repertoire holds under 30,000 clones, with about 96% as singletons. Sequences were obtained from blood. The source of these receptors is a girl aged 2-10 years with cystic fibrosis.

J is TRBJ1-1 and V is TRBV19; possibly TRBD1 for D (5 bases). CDR1 LNHDA and CDR2 SQIVND come from the germline V gene (reference sequence). This CDR3 region has 12 residues. The V gene lost 10 bases and the J gene lost 1 base, with 10 bases spanning the gap. CDR3 protein: CATGHRNTEAFF. For the CDR3, the DNA is TGTGCCACCGGACACCGGAACACTGAAGCTTTCTTT.

The rearrangement links TRBV2 to TRBJ2-3; D is uncertain. V was pared by 6 bases and J by 2 bases, with 15 bases between. The CDR3 runs 15 residues. Germline values: CDR1 SNHLY, CDR2 FYNNEI. The CDR3 loop is CASRGTRQSTDTQYF. The CDR3 DNA reads as TGTGCCAGCAGAGGAACACGCCAATCCACAGATACGCAGTATTTT.

This clone was observed a single time. The chain couples TRBV14 to TRBJ2-7; D is undetermined. The CDR3 is 15 residues long. Deletions cut 1 base from V and 5 bases from J, with 15 bases between. CDR1 is SGHDN and CDR2 is FVKESK in the germline V gene. The CDR3 region is CASSQVGQVSHEQYF. In DNA, the CDR3 is TGTGCCAGCAGCCAAGTTGGTCAGGTATCCCACGAGCAGTACTTC.

The CDR3 sequence is CASTTGRTGSYEQYF. In DNA form, the CDR3 reads TGTGCCAGCACCACAGGTCGGACAGGGTCGTACGAGCAGTACTTC. This chain links TRBV7-9 with TRBJ2-7; 8 bases agree with TRBD1. The CDR3 is 15 residues long. V lost 7 bases and J lost 4; bases outside the gene matches: 12. The V gene's germline CDR1 is SEHNR and CDR2 FQNEAQ (reference sequence).

This rearrangement joins TRBV28 to TRBJ1-2; tentative D call: TRBD1 (5 bases). This CDR3 contains 13 residues. Germline lookup yields CDR1 MDHEN and CDR2 SYDVKM. V lost 6 bases and J 4 bases, leaving 12 bases between the germline ends. The CDR3 DNA follows: TGTGCCAGCAGCCAGGACACCCCCTATGGCTACACCTTC. This translates into CASSQDTPYGYTF.

The chain has TRBV18 and TRBJ1-1; 8 bases line up with TRBD1. Trimming took 4 bases from V and 5 from J; bases not matched to a gene: 15. CDR3 length: 17 amino acids. Germline V gives CDR1 KGHSH, CDR2 LQKENI. The CDR3 region has the DNA TGTGCCAGCTCACTATTAACAGGGGGTCGGTTTCGGACTGAAGCTTTCTTT. Its translation is CASSLLTGGRFRTEAFF.

This clone has only one observation. The chain links TRBV19 to TRBJ1-4; 8 bases line up with TRBD1. This CDR3 contains 15 residues. Germline-derived CDR1 and CDR2 are LNHDA and SQIVND (reference sequence). With V trimmed by 4 bases and J by 3 bases, 4 bases remained unmatched. In DNA, the CDR3 is TGTGCCAGTAGTAAGGACAGGGATTCTAATGAAAAACTGTTTTTT. Translated: CASSKDRDSNEKLFF. The whole variable domain, remainder taken from reference TRBV19 and TRBJ1-4, is DGGITQSPKYLFRKEGQNVTLSCEQNLNHDAMYWYRQDPGQGLRLIYYSQIVNDFQKGDIAEGYSVSREKKESFPLTVTSAQKNPTAFYLCASSKDRDSNEKLFFGSGTQLSVL.

The rearrangement uses TRBV5-1 and TRBJ2-1, with D perhaps assigned TRBD1 or TRBD2 (6 bases each). The CDR3 contains 15 residues. Per the germline V gene, CDR1 is SGHRS and CDR2 is YFSETQ. Between the trimmed V and J ends, which lost 2 bases and 9 bases, there was a span of 18 bases. The CDR3: CASSFLGRGQGEQFF. In DNA form, the CDR3 reads TGCGCCAGCAGCTTCCTGGGTCGGGGGCAAGGTGAGCAGTTCTTC.

The gene calls are TRBV28 and TRBJ1-3, with a weak D call TRBD1 (5 bases). This CDR3 region has 16 residues. Per the germline V gene, CDR1 is MDHEN and CDR2 is SYDVKM. The V end was cut by 3 bases, the J end by 3 bases, with 15 bases between. This CDR3 is CASSLMPMGDGNTIYF. The CDR3 region has the DNA TGTGCCAGCAGTTTGATGCCAATGGGGGATGGAAACACCATATATTTT.

This rearrangement joins TRBV4-1 to TRBJ1-1; 7 bases match TRBD1. The V gene's germline CDR1 is MGHRA and CDR2 YSYEKL. The J segment lost 0 bases and the V segment lost 4 bases, leaving 17 bases of the junction unmatched. There are 19 residues in the CDR3. The CDR3 protein is CASSRRPQGGRSMNTEAFF. CDR3 coding DNA: TGCGCCAGCAGCCGAAGACCCCAGGGGGGGAGGTCAATGAACACTGAAGCTTTCTTT.

This clone was seen once. The V gene is TRBV7-9, the J gene TRBJ1-1; weak D call: TRBD1 (6 bases). V lost 4 bases, J lost 3 bases, and 12 bases lay in between. Germline lookup yields CDR1 SEHNR and CDR2 FQNEAQ (reference sequence). This CDR3 spans 14 amino acids. Here the CDR3 DNA reads TGTGCCAGCAGCTCCCAGGGGCAGTACACTGAAGCTTTCTTT. This sequence encodes CASSSQGQYTEAFF.

V is TRBV7-2 and J is TRBJ2-7; 8 bases agree with TRBD1. In germline, CDR1 is SGHTA, CDR2 FQGNSA. Trimming at V came to 3 bases and at J to 2 bases, leaving 3 bases not matched to a gene. The CDR3 has 14 amino acids. The CDR3 here is CASSFDRGTYEQYF. The CDR3 DNA is TGTGCCAGCAGCTTTGACAGGGGAACCTACGAGCAGTACTTC.

The rearrangement links TRBV15 to TRBJ1-2, with D possibly being TRBD1 (5 bases). This CDR3 contains 17 residues. The V gene's germline CDR1 is LNHNV and CDR2 YYDKDF (reference sequence). V was trimmed by 0 bases and J by 4 bases, leaving 18 bases between them. CDR3 sequence (DNA): TGTGCCACCAGCAGAGACTCCGGGACGGCACCAATCTATGGCTACACCTTC. As protein: CATSRDSGTAPIYGYTF.

The chain employs TRBV27 and TRBJ1-5, with D possibly matching TRBD1 (5 bases). CDR1 MNHEY and CDR2 SMNVEV come from the germline V gene (reference sequence). V lost 8 bases to trimming and J lost 1 base, with 9 bases between them. The length of the CDR3 is 13 residues. CDR3 sequence: CASGTVSNQPQHF. The DNA for the CDR3 is TGTGCCAGCGGGACCGTCAGCAATCAGCCCCAGCATTTT.

V gene TRBV7-9 combines with J gene TRBJ2-2, with D possibly matching TRBD1 (5 bases). Trimming removed 3 bases at V and 0 bases at J, with 8 bases between. In germline, CDR1 is SEHNR, CDR2 FQNEAQ (reference sequence). This CDR3 is built from 15 residues. The DNA of the CDR3 is TGTGCCAGCAGCTTGGGGCAGGCGAACACCGGGGAGCTGTTTTTT. It yields the protein CASSLGQANTGELFF.

The rearrangement joins TRBV19 to TRBJ2-7; D uncertain. The germline V and J ends were trimmed by 5 bases and 6 bases, with 14 bases remaining between them. CDR3 size: 13 residues. Germline V gives CDR1 LNHDA, CDR2 SQIVND (reference sequence). This chain's CDR3 is CASSGRAGTEQYF. In DNA, the CDR3 is TGTGCCAGTAGTGGAAGGGCAGGTACCGAGCAGTACTTC. Using reference TRBV19 and TRBJ2-7 for the parts outside the CDR3, the full variable domain is DGGITQSPKYLFRKEGQNVTLSCEQNLNHDAMYWYRQDPGQGLRLIYYSQIVNDFQKGDIAEGYSVSREKKESFPLTVTSAQKNPTAFYLCASSGRAGTEQYFGPGTRLTVT.

The CDR3 nucleotides are TGCAGCCCTCACGGGATGGATGGCTACACCTTC. Amino acids: CSPHGMDGYTF. J is TRBJ1-2 and V is TRBV20-1, with no clear D. Germline V gene sequence: CDR1 DFQATT, CDR2 SNEGSKA (reference sequence). The CDR3 has 11 residues.

The genes are TRBV27 and TRBJ2-3; 9 bases match TRBD2. V shed 6 bases and J 0 bases; nucleotides not matched to a gene: 7. Looked up from germline, CDR1 is MNHEY and CDR2 is SMNVEV (reference sequence). The CDR3 consists of 16 residues. This CDR3 is CASRKLAGISTDTQYF. CDR3 coding DNA: TGTGCCAGCAGAAAACTAGCGGGCATCAGCACAGATACGCAGTATTTT.

This clone appeared a single time. J is TRBJ2-7 and V is TRBV30, with TRBD2 matching over 7 bases. CDR3 length: 15 amino acids. Losses at the gene ends were 0 bases for V and 3 bases for J; bases not matched to a gene: 8. The germline CDR1 and CDR2 sequences are GTSNPN and SVGIG (reference sequence). CDR3 amino acids: CAWSVASGSLYEQYF. Here the CDR3 DNA reads TGTGCCTGGAGTGTAGCTAGCGGATCCCTCTACGAGCAGTACTTC.

This sequence joins TRBV28 and TRBJ1-5, with TRBD1 matching 9 bases. The CDR3 has 12 residues. Germline CDR1 reads MDHEN; CDR2 reads SYDVKM. CDR3 in amino acids: CEVTGGSQPQHF. The CDR3 bases are TGTGAGGTTACAGGGGGCAGTCAGCCCCAGCATTTT.

This chain joins TRBV19 and TRBJ1-2; no reliable D call. CDR1 is LNHDA, CDR2 SQIVND, per germline (reference sequence). The ends were cut back, 1 base at V and 0 bases at J, with 9 bases in the middle. This CDR3 region has 15 residues. The CDR3 is CASSIGGKSNYGYTF. In nucleotides, the CDR3 is TGTGCCAGTAGTATAGGAGGGAAATCTAACTATGGCTACACCTTC.

The chain employs TRBV4-3 and TRBJ2-1; 14 bases line up with TRBD2. The V segment lost 0 bases and the J segment 8 bases; nucleotides outside the gene matches: 0. The germline CDR1 and CDR2 sequences are LGHNA and YSLEER. This CDR3 is 15 amino acids long. CDR3 amino acids: CASSQEGLAGDEQFF. CDR3 nucleotides: TGCGCCAGCAGCCAAGAGGGACTAGCGGGAGATGAGCAGTTCTTC.

The V call is TRBV6-1, the J call TRBJ1-1; D uncertain. The CDR3 covers 14 residues. Germline V gene sequence: CDR1 MNHNS, CDR2 SASEGT. Trimming left V 4 bases short and J 1 base short, with 10 bases between. CDR3 DNA: TGTGCCAGCAGTGTCACCGGCGGGAACACTGAAGCTTTCTTT. This encodes CASSVTGGNTEAFF.

The chain combines TRBV2 with TRBJ2-7, with 8 bases matching TRBD2. In germline, CDR1 is SNHLY, CDR2 FYNNEI. The CDR3 runs 14 residues. The junction had 5 bases not matched to a gene; V was cut back by 3 bases and J by 4 bases. CDR3 DNA sequence: TGTGCCAGCAGTGACCAAGCGGGAGTTTACGAGCAGTACTTC. This sequence encodes CASSDQAGVYEQYF. The full variable domain, its missing parts supplied by reference TRBV2 and TRBJ2-7, is EPEVTQTPSHQVTQMGQEVILRCVPISNHLYFYWYRQILGQKVEFLVSFYNNEISEKSEIFDDQFSVERPDGSNFTLKIRSTKLEDSAMYFCASSDQAGVYEQYFGPGTRLTVT.

This clone was recorded once. The chain joins TRBV27 to TRBJ1-5; the D gene is possibly TRBD1 (5 bases). The CDR3 spans 14 residues. CDR1 is MNHEY and CDR2 is SMNVEV in the germline V gene (reference sequence). V lost 2 bases to trimming and J lost 2 bases, with 7 bases between them. The CDR3 DNA is TGTGCCAGCAGTTTAGGGACGGGCAATCAGCCCCAGCATTTT. This encodes CASSLGTGNQPQHF.

The chain couples TRBV6-5 to TRBJ1-4; no clear D. V was cut by 7 bases and J by 4 bases, with 7 bases left in between. CDR3 size: 12 residues. CDR1 MNHEY and CDR2 SVGAGI come from the germline V gene. CDR3 DNA: TGTGCCAGCACGACCAATAATGAAAAACTGTTTTTT. Encoded protein: CASTTNNEKLFF.

V usage is TRBV27 and J usage is TRBJ1-1; the match to TRBD1 covers 7 bases. V lost 5 bases and J lost 7; bases outside the gene matches: 1. The germline V gene encodes CDR1 MNHEY and CDR2 SMNVEV (reference sequence). This CDR3 comprises 11 residues. The CDR3: CASSRQGEAFF. DNA for the CDR3: TGTGCCAGCAGTCGACAGGGTGAAGCTTTCTTT.

The chain is built from TRBV7-9 and TRBJ2-1; 7 nucleotides match TRBD1. Germline assignment: CDR1 SEHNR and CDR2 FQNEAQ (reference sequence). The CDR3 is 13 amino acids. The ends lost 6 bases at V and 5 bases at J; junction bases unmatched: 4. CDR3 sequence (DNA): TGTGCCAGCAGACCTGACAGGGACAATGAGCAGTTCTTC. This translates into CASRPDRDNEQFF.

V gene TRBV13 combines with J gene TRBJ1-2; no firm D call. This CDR3 region has 15 residues. The V and J ends lost 0 bases and 2 bases respectively, with 10 bases between them. Per the germline V gene, CDR1 is PRHDT and CDR2 is FYEKMQ (reference sequence). In DNA form, the CDR3 reads TGTGCCAGCAGCTTAGGCCTGGCGGGGAACTATGGCTACACCTTC. It yields the protein CASSLGLAGNYGYTF.

V and J are TRBV9 and TRBJ2-1; 12 bases fit TRBD2. Germline V CDR1 and CDR2: SGDLS, YYNGEE. V lost 5 bases, J lost 8 bases, and 8 bases stayed unmatched. The CDR3 spans 15 residues. The CDR3 coding sequence is TGTGCCAGCAGTGCCGGGACTAGCGGGTCCCATGAGCAGTTCTTC. Translating gives CASSAGTSGSHEQFF.